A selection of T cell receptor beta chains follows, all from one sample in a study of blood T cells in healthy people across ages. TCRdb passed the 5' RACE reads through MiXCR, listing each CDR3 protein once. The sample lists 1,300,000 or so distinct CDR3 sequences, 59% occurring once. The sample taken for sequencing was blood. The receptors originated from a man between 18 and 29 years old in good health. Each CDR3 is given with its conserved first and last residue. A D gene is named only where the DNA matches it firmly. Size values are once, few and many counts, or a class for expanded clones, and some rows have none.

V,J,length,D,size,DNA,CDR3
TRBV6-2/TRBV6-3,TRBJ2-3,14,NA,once,TGTGCCAGCAGTCGGACTCGCATCACAGATACGCAGTATTTT,CASSRTRITDTQYF
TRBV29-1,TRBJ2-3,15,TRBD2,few,TGCAGCGTTGAATTGACTAGCGTTGCTCCAGATACGCAGTATTTT,CSVELTSVAPDTQYF
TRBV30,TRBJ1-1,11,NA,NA,TGTGCCTGGAGTGTGGGGACTGAAGCTTTCTTT,CAWSVGTEAFF
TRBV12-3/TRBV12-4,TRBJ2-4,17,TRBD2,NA,TGTGCCAGCAGTTTACGGGGAGGGACCCTAGCCAAAAACATTCAGTACTTC,CASSLRGGTLAKNIQYF
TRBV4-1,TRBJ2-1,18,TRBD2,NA,TGCGCCAGCAGCCAACATTCCGGGACTAGCGGGACCTACAATGAGCAGTTCTTC,CASSQHSGTSGTYNEQFF
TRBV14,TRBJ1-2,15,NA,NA,TGTGCCAGCAGCCAAGAGGGGCCAGGGGCGGAGGGCTACACCTTC,CASSQEGPGAEGYTF
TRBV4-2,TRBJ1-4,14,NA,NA,TGTGCCAGCAGCCAAGGTGAATTGGGTGAAAAACTGTTTTTT,CASSQGELGEKLFF
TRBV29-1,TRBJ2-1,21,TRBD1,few,TGCAGCGTTGAAGATACGAAGACAGACAGGGTCCAGTCTTATTCCTACAATGAGCAGTTCTTC,CSVEDTKTDRVQSYSYNEQFF
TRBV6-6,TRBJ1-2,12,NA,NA,TGTGCCAGCAGTTATGAAGGAATTGGCTACACCTTC,CASSYEGIGYTF
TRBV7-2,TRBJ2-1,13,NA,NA,TGTGCCAGCAGCTCCACAGGGCCCAATGAGCAGTTCTTC,CASSSTGPNEQFF
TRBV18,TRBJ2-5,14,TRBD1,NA,TGTGCCAGCTCACCGCCCAGGGGGCTGGAGACCCAGTACTTC,CASSPPRGLETQYF
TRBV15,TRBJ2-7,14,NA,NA,TGTGCCACCAGCAGAGAATTCCAGGGGAACGAGCAGTACTTC,CATSREFQGNEQYF
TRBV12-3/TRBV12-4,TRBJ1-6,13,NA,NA,TGTGCCAGCATGGAATCCTATAATTCACCCCTCCACTTT,CASMESYNSPLHF
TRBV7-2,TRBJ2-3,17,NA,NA,TGTGCCAGCAGCTCAGTGGGAGCAGGGGCGATCACAGATACGCAGTATTTT,CASSSVGAGAITDTQYF
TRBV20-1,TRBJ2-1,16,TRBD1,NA,TGCAGTGCTAGAGACCTTAAGGGGGCGTATGATAATGAGCAGTTCTTC,CSARDLKGAYDNEQFF
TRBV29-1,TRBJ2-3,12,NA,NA,TGCAGCGTTACGAGGGACGCAGATACGCAGTATTTT,CSVTRDADTQYF
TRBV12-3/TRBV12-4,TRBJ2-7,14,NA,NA,TGTGCCAGCAGGCAATTCGGTGGGAGCAACGAGCAGTACTTC,CASRQFGGSNEQYF
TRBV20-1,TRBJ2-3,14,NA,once,TGCAGTGCTAGGGCGGACACTAACACAGATACGCAGTATTTT,CSARADTNTDTQYF
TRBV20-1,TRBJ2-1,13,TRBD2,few,TGCAGTGCTCCGGGACTAGCGGACAATGAGCAGTTCTTC,CSAPGLADNEQFF
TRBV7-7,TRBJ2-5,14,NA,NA,TGTGCTAGCAGCTTAGCCGGACACCAAGAGACCCAGTACTTC,CASSLAGHQETQYF
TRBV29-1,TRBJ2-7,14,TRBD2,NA,TGCAGCGTTGAAGAACCCCTAGCGGGCTACGAGCAGTACTTC,CSVEEPLAGYEQYF
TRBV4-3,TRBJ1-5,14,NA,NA,TGCGCCAGCAGCCAAGGTTGGGGCCACCAGCCCCAGCATTTT,CASSQGWGHQPQHF
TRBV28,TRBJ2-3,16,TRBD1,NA,TGTGCCAGCAGGGGCCCCCCACAGGGGGCAGGAGATACGCAGTATTTT,CASRGPPQGAGDTQYF
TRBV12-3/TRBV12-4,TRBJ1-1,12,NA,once,TGTGCCAGCCGCTTCGTGGGAACTGAAGCTTTCTTT,CASRFVGTEAFF
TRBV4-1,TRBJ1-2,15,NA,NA,TGCGCCAGCAGCCAAGATTCATGGGGGAACTATGGCTACACCTTC,CASSQDSWGNYGYTF
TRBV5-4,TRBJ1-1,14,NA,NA,TGTGCCAGCAGCTCTGGCGATAGGAACACTGAAGCTTTCTTT,CASSSGDRNTEAFF
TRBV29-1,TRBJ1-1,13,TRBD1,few,TGCAGCGTTAACAGGGGAGAGTGGACTGAAGCTTTCTTT,CSVNRGEWTEAFF
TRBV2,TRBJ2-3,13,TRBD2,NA,TGTGCCAGCGGGGGGGGACCCACAGATACGCAGTATTTT,CASGGGPTDTQYF
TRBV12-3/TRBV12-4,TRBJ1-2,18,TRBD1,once,TGTGCCAGCAGTTTCGAATTGGCCTCTGGGACAGGGGGCGAGGGCTACACCTTC,CASSFELASGTGGEGYTF
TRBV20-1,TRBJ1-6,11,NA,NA,TGCAGTGCTAGAGTGGGTTCACCCCTCCACTTT,CSARVGSPLHF
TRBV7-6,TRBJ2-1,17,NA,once,TGTGCCAGCAGCTTTAGTCAGGGCCCGATCTCCTACAATGAGCAGTTCTTC,CASSFSQGPISYNEQFF
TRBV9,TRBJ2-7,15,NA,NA,TGTGCCAGCAGCGTAGCTGGCGGGAAGGCCTACGAGCAGTACTTC,CASSVAGGKAYEQYF
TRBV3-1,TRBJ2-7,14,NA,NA,TGTGCCAGCAGCCCTAGCGCAAACTCCTACGAGCAGTACTTC,CASSPSANSYEQYF
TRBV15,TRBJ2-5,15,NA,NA,TGTGCCACCAGCAGGACCGGGACTCAAGGGCAGACCCAGTACTTC,CATSRTGTQGQTQYF
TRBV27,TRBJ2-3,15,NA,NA,TGTGCCAGCAGTGACCGAGGACAGTTCTACTACGAGCAGTATTTT,CASSDRGQFYYEQYF
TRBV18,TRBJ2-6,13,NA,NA,TGTGCCAGCTCAGAACAGGGGGCCAACGTCCTGACTTTC,CASSEQGANVLTF
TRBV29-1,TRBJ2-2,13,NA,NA,TGCAGCGTTGGAGAGCAGGGATTCGGGGAGCTGTTTTTT,CSVGEQGFGELFF
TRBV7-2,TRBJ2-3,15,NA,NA,TGTGCCAGCAGCTTAGAACTAGACTCCACAGATACGCAGTATTTT,CASSLELDSTDTQYF
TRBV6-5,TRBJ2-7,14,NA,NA,TGTGCCAGCAGTTACTGGGTGGAAGGGTACGAGCAGTACTTC,CASSYWVEGYEQYF
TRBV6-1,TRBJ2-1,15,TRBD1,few,TGTGCCAGCAGTGCCCGACAGGGGGCGTATAATGAGCAGTTCTTC,CASSARQGAYNEQFF
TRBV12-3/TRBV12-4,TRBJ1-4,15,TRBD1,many,TGTGCCAGCAGCCCAGGTGGACAGGGGGATGAAAAACTGTTTTTT,CASSPGGQGDEKLFF